Following are 31 T cell receptor beta chains from one sample sequenced in a study of cytomegalovirus exposure and HLA in healthy donors. The PCR made use of 60 Vbeta and 13 Jbeta primers. Sequencing used immunoSEQ multiplex PCR; TCRdb keeps in-frame clones, though not all of them. Among around 120,000 clones, 9% to 10% were seen once, and the ten largest hold less than 4%. Sequencing used PBMCs. The receptors derive from a man between 25 and 39 years old in good health and CMV-seronegative.

The CDR3 coding sequence is TGTGCCAGCAGTGAATTAGTCGATAGCACAGATACGCAGTATTTT. It translates to CASSELVDSTDTQYF. The rearrangement links TRBV6-1 to TRBJ2-3, with D hard to call. The CDR3 loop spans 15 amino acids. Germline CDR1 is MNHNS and CDR2 is SASEGT. Trimming left V 2 bases short and J 0 bases short, with 9 bases between.

The chain combines TRBV25-1 with TRBJ2-2; D perhaps matches TRBD2 (6 bases). This CDR3 spans 15 amino acids. V lost 5 bases to trimming and J lost 1 base, with 11 bases between them. The germline gives CDR1 MGHDK, CDR2 SYGVNS. CDR3 sequence reads: CASSPSDKNTGELFF. The DNA for the CDR3 is TGTGCCAGCAGTCCTAGCGACAAGAACACCGGGGAGCTGTTTTTT.

The table lists this clone with a few counts. V gene TRBV28 combines with J gene TRBJ2-3; 10 bases line up with TRBD1. The CDR3 length is 15 residues. V lost 5 bases and J lost 6; bases outside the gene matches: 8. CDR1 and CDR2 (germline): MDHEN, SYDVKM. Written as DNA, the CDR3 is TGTGCCAGCAGTCCCCCGGGACAGGGGAGGGATACGCAGTATTTT. Translating it yields CASSPPGQGRDTQYF.

This clone occurred a few times. This chain uses TRBV28 with TRBJ2-7; D remains unclear. This CDR3 is 12 amino acids long. Germline values: CDR1 MDHEN, CDR2 SYDVKM. Trimming cost V 1 base and J 5 bases, with 6 bases left between them. For the CDR3, the DNA is TGTGCCAGCAGTTTATATTCGGACGAGCAGTACTTC. Translating it yields CASSLYSDEQYF.

Only a few counts were recorded for this clone. The rearrangement uses TRBV5-7 and TRBJ2-7, with TRBD1 identical over 9 bases. TRBV5-7 is designated an ORF whose function remains uncertain. This CDR3 has 16 residues. The V and J ends lost 4 bases and 3 bases, in that order; junction bases with no gene match: 11. CDR3 residues: CASSLYTGTGCYEQYF. The CDR3 region has the DNA TGTGCCAGCAGCCTATACACCGGGACAGGGTGCTACGAGCAGTACTTC.

Only a few counts were recorded for this clone. This rearrangement joins TRBV5-1 to TRBJ1-2, with D perhaps matching TRBD1 (6 bases). The V end lost 0 bases, the J end lost 5 bases, and 11 bases lay between the germline ends. This CDR3 region has 14 residues. Per the germline V gene, CDR1 is SGHRS and CDR2 is YFSETQ. CDR3 sequence reads: CASSLGRQEYGYTF. As DNA, the CDR3 is TGCGCCAGCAGCTTGGGGAGACAGGAGTATGGCTACACCTTC.

The chain has TRBV6-1 and TRBJ2-1, with TRBD2 as a possible D gene (6 bases). CDR3 length: 17 amino acids. CDR1 and CDR2 from the germline V gene are MNHNS and SASEGT. V was cut by 3 bases and J by 9 bases, with 24 bases left in between. The CDR3: CASSDHVASWEVSEQFF. The CDR3, as DNA: TGTGCCAGCAGTGATCATGTGGCTAGTTGGGAGGTTAGTGAGCAGTTCTTC.

This clone was detected a few times. The chain couples TRBV11-2 to TRBJ2-2; tentative D call: TRBD1 (5 bases). The CDR3 extends over 15 amino acids. Between the trimmed V and J ends, which lost 3 bases and 3 bases, there was a span of 11 bases. CDR1 is SGHAT and CDR2 is FQNNGV in the germline V gene. The CDR3 spells CASSFRQGDTGELFF. The CDR3 DNA is TGTGCCAGCAGCTTTCGTCAGGGTGACACCGGGGAGCTGTTTTTT.

This clone has a handful of counts. The chain has TRBV19 and TRBJ1-2; the D is unclear. The CDR3 covers 14 residues. CDR1 is LNHDA and CDR2 is SQIVND in the germline V gene (reference sequence). V was shortened by 1 base and J by 6 bases, with 12 bases between the two germline ends. In DNA form, the CDR3 reads TGTGCCAGTAGTATAGTGCGGGGAAGTGATGGCTACACCTTC. It specifies CASSIVRGSDGYTF.

The rearrangement links TRBV15 to TRBJ2-7; TRBD1 aligns across 9 bases. Looked up from germline, CDR1 is LNHNV and CDR2 is YYDKDF (reference sequence). V gave up 1 base and J gave up 5 bases; unmatched junction bases: 6. This CDR3 is built from 15 residues. The CDR3 nucleotides are TGTGCCACCAGCAGAGGCATGGACAGGGGTAACGAGCAGTACTTC. Amino acid sequence: CATSRGMDRGNEQYF.

As DNA, the CDR3 is TGTGCCAGCAGTTTATCGAGATCCTCTGGGGCCAACGTCCTGACTTTC. Its translation is CASSLSRSSGANVLTF. The chain carries TRBV27 and TRBJ2-6; no firm D call. The length of the CDR3 is 16 residues. V was shortened by 0 bases and J by 0 bases, with 6 bases between the two germline ends. CDR1 and CDR2 from the germline V gene are MNHEY and SMNVEV (reference sequence).

The sample holds a few counts of this clone. V usage is TRBV5-1 and J usage is TRBJ1-2; TRBD1 is a possible D gene (5 bases). The CDR3 covers 13 residues. Trimming cost V 0 bases and J 7 bases, with 10 bases left between them. The germline gives CDR1 SGHRS, CDR2 YFSETQ. For the CDR3, the DNA is TGCGCCAGCAGCTTGGGCAGGGCGCTTGGCTACACCTTC. Translation gives CASSLGRALGYTF.

CDR3 nucleotide sequence: TGTGCCAGTAGTGTATACCGGGACTACCGCACAGATACGCAGTATTTT. Translation gives CASSVYRDYRTDTQYF. The rearrangement links TRBV19 to TRBJ2-3, with 7 bases identical to TRBD2. CDR3 length equals 16 residues. Losses at the gene ends were 5 bases for V and 1 base for J; bases not matched to a gene: 9. Germline V lookup: CDR1 LNHDA, CDR2 SQIVND (reference sequence).

This clone was detected only a few times. The rearrangement links TRBV5-1 to TRBJ1-5; 7 nucleotides line up with TRBD1. The V segment lost 0 bases and the J segment 1 base; nucleotides outside the gene matches: 1. This CDR3 region has 15 residues. Germline V CDR1 and CDR2: SGHRS, YFSETQ. As DNA, the CDR3 is TGCGCCAGCAGCTTGGGGGACAGAAGCAATCAGCCCCAGCATTTT. Its translation is CASSLGDRSNQPQHF.

This clone has only a few counts. The chain is built from TRBV5-1 and TRBJ2-3; 14 bases line up with TRBD2. The CDR3 has 16 amino acids. Trimming took 3 bases from V and 3 from J; bases not matched to a gene: 3. CDR1 SGHRS and CDR2 YFSETQ come from the germline V gene. CDR3 protein: CASSYGTSGRTDTQYF. The CDR3 DNA reads as TGCGCCAGCAGCTATGGGACTAGCGGGAGAACAGATACGCAGTATTTT.

The chain combines TRBV7-2 with TRBJ1-2; 9 positions agree with TRBD1. V was pared by 4 bases and J by 4 bases, with 7 bases of the junction left unmatched. The germline gives CDR1 SGHTA, CDR2 FQGNSA. This CDR3 is 15 amino acids long. The CDR3 protein is CASSWIGQGSYGYTF. CDR3 nucleotide sequence: TGTGCCAGCAGCTGGATCGGACAGGGGTCCTATGGCTACACCTTC.

There are a few counts of this clone. The chain joins TRBV6-4 to TRBJ1-4; D may be TRBD1 (5 bases). Germline V gene sequence: CDR1 MRHNA, CDR2 SNTAGT. Trimming cost V 0 bases and J 4 bases, with 15 bases left between them. The CDR3 contains 17 residues. The CDR3 sequence is CASSDSISDKVNEKLFF. The CDR3 DNA reads as TGTGCCAGCAGTGACTCGATATCGGACAAGGTTAATGAAAAACTGTTTTTT.

This clone was detected only a few times. V gene TRBV19 combines with J gene TRBJ1-2, with a possible D match to TRBD1 (6 bases). V gave up 1 base and J gave up 5 bases, with 8 bases separating them. This CDR3 is 13 amino acids long. Germline values: CDR1 LNHDA, CDR2 SQIVND (reference sequence). For the CDR3, the DNA is TGTGCCAGTAGTATAGCCAGGGGTTATGGCTACACCTTC. Translated, it gives CASSIARGYGYTF.

This clone has only a few counts. The chain joins TRBV5-4 to TRBJ2-7; 7 bases agree with TRBD1. From germline, CDR1 is SGHNT and CDR2 YYREEE (reference sequence). This CDR3 spans 14 amino acids. The junction had 6 bases not matched to a gene; V was cut back by 4 bases and J by 2 bases. The CDR3 sequence: CASSPTTGPYEQYF. The CDR3 nucleotides are TGTGCCAGCAGCCCCACGACAGGGCCCTACGAGCAGTACTTC.

The V gene is TRBV11-3, the J gene TRBJ1-2, with 12 bases fitting TRBD1. The germline V gene has CDR1 SGHNT and CDR2 YENEEA. This CDR3 is 15 amino acids long. V lost 3 bases and J lost 4; bases outside the gene matches: 3. CDR3 nucleotides: TGTGCCAGCAGCTTGGGGACAGGGGGCTTCTATGGCTACACCTTC. Protein product: CASSLGTGGFYGYTF.

This clone was detected only a few times. The genes are TRBV4-2 and TRBJ2-4, with 14 bases that match TRBD2. The CDR3 spans 15 residues. V lost 0 bases to trimming and J lost 13 bases; unmatched junction nucleotides: 5. Germline CDR1 is LGHNA and CDR2 is YNFKEQ. This chain's CDR3 is CASSQETSGRGEQYF. The CDR3 coding sequence is TGTGCCAGCAGCCAAGAGACTAGCGGGAGGGGGGAGCAGTACTTC.

The gene calls are TRBV6-5 and TRBJ2-7; 7 bases line up with TRBD1. CDR1 is MNHEY and CDR2 is SVGAGI in the germline V gene. V was clipped by 11 bases and J by 0 bases; unmatched bases: 10. The CDR3 has 14 amino acids. The CDR3 DNA reads TGTGCCCCCTCGGGACAGCCGATCTCCTACGAGCAGTACTTC. As protein: CAPSGQPISYEQYF.

This chain uses TRBV7-6 with TRBJ2-7; 10 bases align to TRBD1. CDR1 and CDR2 (germline): SGHVS, FNYEAQ. After removal of 5 bases from V and 7 bases from J, the junction contained 5 bases not matched to a gene. This CDR3 contains 13 residues. CDR3 sequence reads: CASSRQGAGEQYF. The CDR3 DNA follows: TGTGCCAGCAGCCGACAGGGGGCAGGGGAGCAGTACTTC.

The count of this clone is one. The J gene is TRBJ2-7, the V gene TRBV4-1; 11 bases map to TRBD2. The CDR3 consists of 15 residues. In germline, CDR1 is MGHRA, CDR2 YSYEKL. V was pared by 4 bases and J by 3 bases, with 5 bases of the junction left unmatched. The CDR3, as DNA: TGCGCCAGCAGCCGACCGACTAGCGGGGTCTACGAGCAGTACTTC. Its protein product is CASSRPTSGVYEQYF.

The chain couples TRBV18 to TRBJ1-5; TRBD1 might be the D (6 bases). Germline lookup yields CDR1 KGHSH and CDR2 LQKENI. The CDR3 spans 15 residues. V gave up 4 bases and J gave up 1 base, with 11 bases separating them. The CDR3 DNA reads TGTGCCAGCTCACGGGCAGGGGCGAGCAATCAGCCCCAGCATTTT. The encoded protein is CASSRAGASNQPQHF.

The chain combines TRBV28 with TRBJ1-2; 9 nucleotides match TRBD1. J lost 12 bases, V lost 6 bases, and 11 bases had no gene match. This CDR3 is 13 amino acids long. Germline V gene data show CDR1 as MDHEN and CDR2 as SYDVKM. The CDR3 nucleotides read TGTGCCAGCAGGACTAGGGACAGGGAGGAGGACACCTTC. Protein sequence: CASRTRDREEDTF.

This clone turned up a few times. The chain carries TRBV27 and TRBJ1-2, with 8 nucleotides matching TRBD1. V lost 6 bases and J lost 9; bases outside the gene matches: 12. Germline CDR1 is MNHEY and CDR2 is SMNVEV (reference sequence). The CDR3 is 14 residues long. CDR3 DNA sequence: TGTGCCAGCAGCCCTCGCGGACAGGGATACAGCTACACCTTC. It encodes CASSPRGQGYSYTF.

V usage is TRBV28 and J usage is TRBJ1-1; no clear D. Trimming removed 2 bases at V and 1 base at J, with 5 bases between. This CDR3 is built from 13 residues. Germline V gene lookup returns CDR1 MDHEN and CDR2 SYDVKM. The CDR3 loop is CASSLNGNTEAFF. The CDR3 bases are TGTGCCAGCAGTTTAAACGGGAACACTGAAGCTTTCTTT.

The rearrangement links TRBV4-3 to TRBJ1-1; no clear D gene. From germline, CDR1 is LGHNA and CDR2 YSLEER. The V end lost 1 base, the J end lost 6 bases, and 12 bases lay between the germline ends. The CDR3 consists of 14 residues. The CDR3 sequence is CASSQVPGGSEAFF. CDR3 sequence (DNA): TGCGCCAGCAGCCAAGTCCCGGGAGGGTCTGAAGCTTTCTTT.

This clone has only a few counts. This sequence joins TRBV18 and TRBJ2-3; 10 nucleotides align to TRBD1. Trimming at V came to 3 bases and at J to 4 bases, leaving 4 bases not matched to a gene. This CDR3 has 15 amino acids. CDR1 is KGHSH, CDR2 LQKENI, per germline. The CDR3 loop is CASSPDRGSADTQYF. CDR3 nucleotide sequence: TGTGCCAGCTCACCGGACAGGGGGAGTGCAGATACGCAGTATTTT.

The V gene is TRBV28, the J gene TRBJ2-1; D possibly corresponds to TRBD1 (6 bases). V lost 6 bases to trimming and J lost 9 bases, with 12 bases between them. The CDR3 has 12 amino acids. Germline V CDR1 and CDR2: MDHEN, SYDVKM. The DNA of the CDR3 is TGTGCCAGCAGCCAACAGGGAACTGAGCAGTTCTTC. Its protein is CASSQQGTEQFF.